This TCR beta chain was captured by sequencing in a study of blood T cell repertoires in COVID-19. Study summary: PBMCs, B-cell-depleted T cells, or T cells were the source of the cDNA or gDNA that made up the material.

This clone was observed a handful of times. Repertoires were generated with immunoSEQ multiplex PCR, while TCRdb's copy carries only in-frame clones and drops some. In the table there are roughly 250,000 clones, around 89% of which are singletons. Sequencing was carried out using peripheral blood. The source of this sequence is a man in his thirties or forties with acute or convalescent COVID-19.

CDR3 sequence reads: CASRKGLETQYF. CDR3 nucleotides: TGTGCCAGCAGAAAGGGGCTGGAGACCCAGTACTTC. This sequence joins TRBV7-2 and TRBJ2-5; weak D call: TRBD1 (5 bases). Trimming left V 6 bases short and J 5 bases short, with 10 bases between. Germline V gene data show CDR1 as SGHTA and CDR2 as FQGNSA. The CDR3 runs to 12 residues. Variable domain in full (rest from reference TRBV7-2 and TRBJ2-5): GAGVSQSPSNKVTEKGKDVELRCDPISGHTALYWYRQSLGQGLEFLIYFQGNSAPDKSGLPSDRFSAERTGGSVSTLTIQRTQQEDSAVYLCASRKGLETQYFGPGTRLLVL.